Listed here is a single T cell receptor beta chain. During active infection, Seattle patients enrolled and were then monitored through disease. The data derive from a study of blood T cell repertoires in COVID-19. Overall study context: Samples of COVID-19 (acute and convalescent) were obtained from the United States, Italy and Spain. PBMCs, B-cell-depleted T cells, or T cells were the source of the cDNA or gDNA that made up the material.

The data were produced by immunoSEQ multiplex PCR, yet TCRdb's version contains in-frame clones alone and is incomplete. The table includes some 200,000 clones, about 85% detected once. The CDR3 length is 13 residues. V lost 6 bases and J lost 3, with 11 bases in between. Germline CDR1 SNHLY, CDR2 FYNNEI. The material sequenced was peripheral blood. The J gene is TRBJ1-1, the V gene TRBV2, with D hard to call. The TCR was taken from a woman older than 75 with COVID-19, enrolled during active disease. The CDR3 spells CASSPERDTEAFF. CDR3 coding DNA: TGTGCCAGCAGCCCCGAACGAGACACTGAAGCTTTCTTT. The variable domain in full, completed from reference TRBV2 and TRBJ1-1, reads EPEVTQTPSHQVTQMGQEVILRCVPISNHLYFYWYRQILGQKVEFLVSFYNNEISEKSEIFDDQFSVERPDGSNFTLKIRSTKLEDSAMYFCASSPERDTEAFFGQGTRLTVV.